This TCR beta chain appears in the sequencing data of a study of blood T cell repertoires in COVID-19. How the authors handled the data: Reference gene primer amplification yielded estimated nucleated cell counts. Sequenced by immunoSEQ multiplex PCR; TCRdb stores in-frame clones only, minus some. That table is the source of V, J and clone size, and D and trimming were worked out from the DNA. Among approximately 76,000 clones, 87% were seen once, and the ten largest hold 8.3%. The CDR3 contains 15 residues. Trimming took 4 bases from V and 4 from J; bases not matched to a gene: 7. CDR1 and CDR2 (germline): LNHDA, SQIVND (reference sequence).

V and J are TRBV19 and TRBJ2-1; 7 bases align to TRBD2. The receptor comes from a man between 25 and 39 years old with acute or convalescent COVID-19. Sequenced sample: peripheral blood. CDR3 DNA: TGTGCCAGTAGTACCCAGCGGGACCCTTACAATGAGCAGTTCTTC. It yields the protein CASSTQRDPYNEQFF.